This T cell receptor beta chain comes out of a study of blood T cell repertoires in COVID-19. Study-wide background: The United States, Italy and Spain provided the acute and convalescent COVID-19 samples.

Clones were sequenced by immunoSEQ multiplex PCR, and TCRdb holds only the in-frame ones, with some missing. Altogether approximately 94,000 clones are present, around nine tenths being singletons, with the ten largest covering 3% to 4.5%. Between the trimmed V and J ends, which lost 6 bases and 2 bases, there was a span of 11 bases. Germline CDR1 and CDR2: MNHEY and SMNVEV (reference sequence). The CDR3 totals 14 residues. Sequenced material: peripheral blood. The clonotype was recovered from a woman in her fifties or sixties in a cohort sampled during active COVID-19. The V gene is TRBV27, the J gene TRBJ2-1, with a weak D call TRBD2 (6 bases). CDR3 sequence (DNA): TGTGCCAGCAGGCTTAGCGGACCCTACAATGAGCAGTTCTTC. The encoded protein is CASRLSGPYNEQFF.